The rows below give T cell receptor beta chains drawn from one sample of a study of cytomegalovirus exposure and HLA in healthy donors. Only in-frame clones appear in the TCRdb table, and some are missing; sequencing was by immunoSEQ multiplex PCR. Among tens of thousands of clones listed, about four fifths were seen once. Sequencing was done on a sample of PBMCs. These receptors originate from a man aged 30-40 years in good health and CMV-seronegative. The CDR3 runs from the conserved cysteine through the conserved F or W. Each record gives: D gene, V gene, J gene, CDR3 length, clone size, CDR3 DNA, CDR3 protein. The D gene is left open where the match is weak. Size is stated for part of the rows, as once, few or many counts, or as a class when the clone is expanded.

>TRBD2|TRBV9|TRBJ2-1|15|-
TGTGCCAGCAGCCCCCGCGGGACTAGCTTGAATGAGCAGTTCTTC
CASSPRGTSLNEQFF
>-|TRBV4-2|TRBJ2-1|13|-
TGTGCCAGCAGCCAAGACGACCGGGACAAACAGTTCTTC
CASSQDDRDKQFF
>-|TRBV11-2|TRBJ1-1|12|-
TGTGCCAGCAGCTTGATATCAGTTGAAGCTTTCTTT
CASSLISVEAFF
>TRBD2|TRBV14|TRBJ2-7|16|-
TGTGCCAGCAGCCAAGACCCGCTAGCGGACTCCTACGAGCAGTACTTC
CASSQDPLADSYEQYF
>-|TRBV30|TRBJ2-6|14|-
TGTGCCTCCCCCCCGAGAGCTGGGGCCAACGTCCTGACTTTC
CASPPRAGANVLTF
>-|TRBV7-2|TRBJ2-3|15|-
TGTGCCAGCAGCTTATGGGGACTCTCCACAGATACGCAGTATTTT
CASSLWGLSTDTQYF
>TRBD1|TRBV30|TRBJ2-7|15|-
TGTGCCTGGAGTGCGCAGGACAGGGGGTTCTACGAGCAGTACTTC
CAWSAQDRGFYEQYF
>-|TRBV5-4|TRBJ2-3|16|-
TGTGCCAGCAGCTTGGCCCTGGGGGCAAGCACAGATACGCAGTATTTT
CASSLALGASTDTQYF
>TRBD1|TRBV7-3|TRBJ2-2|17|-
TGTGCCAGCAGCTTACTACCGGGACAGGGGGCTGCCGGGGAGCTGTTTTTT
CASSLLPGQGAAGELFF
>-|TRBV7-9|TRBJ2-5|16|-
TGTGCCAGCACACCTCAAGGCGGGGAAGGCCAAGAGACCCAGTACTTC
CASTPQGGEGQETQYF
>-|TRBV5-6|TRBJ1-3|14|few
TGTGCCAGCAGCTTGGCAGGTCCTGGAAACACCATATATTTT
CASSLAGPGNTIYF
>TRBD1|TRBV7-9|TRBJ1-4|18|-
TGTGCCAGCAGCTTAGTGGTAGGGACAGGGGATTCGAATGAAAAACTGTTTTTT
CASSLVVGTGDSNEKLFF
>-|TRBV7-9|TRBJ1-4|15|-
TGTGCCAGCAGCTTAGGAAGGGGAACTAATGAAAAACTGTTTTTT
CASSLGRGTNEKLFF
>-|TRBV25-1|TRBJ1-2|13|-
TGTGCCAGCAGTGAAGGGGGGAACTATGGCTACACCTTC
CASSEGGNYGYTF
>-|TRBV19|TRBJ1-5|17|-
TGTGCCAGTAGTATCCCCGGGACACACTATAGCAATCAGCCCCAGCATTTT
CASSIPGTHYSNQPQHF
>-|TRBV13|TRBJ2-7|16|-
TGTGCCAGCAGCTTAGGCCTCGCGTCTACCTCCTACGAGCAGTACTTC
CASSLGLASTSYEQYF
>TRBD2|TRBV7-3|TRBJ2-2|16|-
TGTGCCAGCAGCTTAAATAGCGGGGGCAACACCGGGGAGCTGTTTTTT
CASSLNSGGNTGELFF
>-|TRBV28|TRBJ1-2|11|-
TGTGCCACCCGTCCCAACTATGGCTACACCTTC
CATRPNYGYTF
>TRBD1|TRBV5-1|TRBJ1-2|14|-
TGCGCCAGCAGAACAGGGGGCGTAGATTATGGCTACACCTTC
CASRTGGVDYGYTF
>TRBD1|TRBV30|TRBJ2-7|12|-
TGTGCCTGGAGTGTTGGACAGGGCGAGCAGTACTTC
CAWSVGQGEQYF
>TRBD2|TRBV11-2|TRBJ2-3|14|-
TGTGCCAGCACCCCGGGACTAGCGGGGTATACGCAGTATTTT
CASTPGLAGYTQYF
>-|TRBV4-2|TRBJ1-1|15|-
TGTGCCAGCAGCCAAGAACCGAGGCCGGACTCTGAAGCTTTCTTT
CASSQEPRPDSEAFF
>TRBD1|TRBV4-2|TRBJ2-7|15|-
TGTGCCAGCAGCCAAGGGACAGGAATAACCTACGAGCAGTACTTC
CASSQGTGITYEQYF
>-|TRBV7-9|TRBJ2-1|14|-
TGTGCCAGCAGCTTAGTTTCCCCGGGGGATGAGCAGTTCTTC
CASSLVSPGDEQFF
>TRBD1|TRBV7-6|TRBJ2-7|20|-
TGTGCCAGCAGCCAAGGGTCCCCTGACTTCCGGGACAGGGAGTCCTACGAGCAGTACTTC
CASSQGSPDFRDRESYEQYF
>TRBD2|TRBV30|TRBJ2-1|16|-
TGTGCCTGGAGTGTACGGCGCGGGAGCTCCTACAATGAGCAGTTCTTC
CAWSVRRGSSYNEQFF
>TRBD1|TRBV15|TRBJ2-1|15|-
TGTGCCACCAGCAGAGATACGGACAGGGGGAATGAGCAGTTCTTC
CATSRDTDRGNEQFF
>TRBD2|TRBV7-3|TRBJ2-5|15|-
TGTGCCAGCAGCTTATTACGGGGGGGACAAGAGACCCAGTACTTC
CASSLLRGGQETQYF
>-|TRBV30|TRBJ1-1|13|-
TGTGCCTGGATGGGGGGGCGAGACGATGAAGCTTTCTTT
CAWMGGRDDEAFF
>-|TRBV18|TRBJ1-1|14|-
TGTGCCAGCTCACCACTCTTCCAGGGAGGTGAAGCTTTCTTT
CASSPLFQGGEAFF
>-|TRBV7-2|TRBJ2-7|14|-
TGTGCCAGCAGCCCCGGCAGGATGAACTACGAGCAGTACTTC
CASSPGRMNYEQYF
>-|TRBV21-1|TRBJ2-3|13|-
TGTGCCAGCACCAACACTAGCACAGATACGCAGTATTTT
CASTNTSTDTQYF
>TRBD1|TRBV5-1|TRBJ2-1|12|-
TGCGCCAGCAGCCAACAGGGGAATGAGCAGTTCTTC
CASSQQGNEQFF
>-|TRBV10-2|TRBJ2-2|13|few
TGCGCCAGCAGATCAGGCAGGGCCGGGGAGCTGTTTTTT
CASRSGRAGELFF
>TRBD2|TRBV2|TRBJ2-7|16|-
TGTGCCGGCTCAGGACTAGCGGGAGTGGGTTTTGACGAGCAGTACTTC
CAGSGLAGVGFDEQYF
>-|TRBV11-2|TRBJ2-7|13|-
TGTGCCAGCAGCCATCTGAGGTCCTACGAGCAGTACTTC
CASSHLRSYEQYF
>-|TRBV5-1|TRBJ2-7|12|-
TGCGCCAGCAGCTCCCGAGGGTACGAGCAGTACTTC
CASSSRGYEQYF
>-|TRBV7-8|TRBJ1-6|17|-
TGTGCCAGCAGCCGAAAGTTCGGGAGCTCCTATAATTCACCCCTCCACTTT
CASSRKFGSSYNSPLHF
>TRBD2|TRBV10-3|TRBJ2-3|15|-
TGTGCCATCAGTGCCCCGGGGGGGCAGGGAGATACGCAGTATTTT
CAISAPGGQGDTQYF
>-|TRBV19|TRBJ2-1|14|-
TGTGCCAGTAGCAGAGGGAGTGGTTTCAATGAGCAGTTCTTC
CASSRGSGFNEQFF
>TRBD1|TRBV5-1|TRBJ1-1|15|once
TGCGCCAGCAGCCTAACAGGGGGCGGCGACACTGAAGCTTTCTTT
CASSLTGGGDTEAFF
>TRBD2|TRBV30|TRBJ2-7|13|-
TGTGCCCGAGGGTGGGAGGGGACCTACGAGCAGTACTTC
CARGWEGTYEQYF
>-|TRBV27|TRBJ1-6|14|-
TGTGCCAGCACCTCCGGCGGAGAGCTAGGTCCCCTCCACTTT
CASTSGGELGPLHF
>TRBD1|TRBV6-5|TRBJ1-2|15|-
TGTGCCAGCAGTTACCACGGGGACAGGGGTTATGGCTACACCTTC
CASSYHGDRGYGYTF
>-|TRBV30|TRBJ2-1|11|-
TGTGCCTGGAGTGGGCGGAATGAGCAGTTCTTC
CAWSGRNEQFF